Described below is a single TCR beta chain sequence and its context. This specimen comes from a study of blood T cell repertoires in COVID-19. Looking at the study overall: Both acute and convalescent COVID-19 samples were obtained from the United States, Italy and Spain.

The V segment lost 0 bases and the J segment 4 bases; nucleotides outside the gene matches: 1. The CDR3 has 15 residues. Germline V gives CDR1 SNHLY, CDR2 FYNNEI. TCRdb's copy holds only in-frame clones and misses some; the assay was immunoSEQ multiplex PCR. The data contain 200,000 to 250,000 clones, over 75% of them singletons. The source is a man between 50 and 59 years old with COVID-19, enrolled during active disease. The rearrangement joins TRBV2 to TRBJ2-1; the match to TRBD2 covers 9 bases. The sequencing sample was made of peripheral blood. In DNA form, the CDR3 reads TGTGCCAGCAGTGAAGCTAGCGGGGGTTACAATGAGCAGTTCTTC. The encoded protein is CASSEASGGYNEQFF.